Following are 23 T cell receptor beta chains from one sample sequenced in a study of control samples from healthy donors and cancer patients. Sequencing was performed with immunoSEQ multiplex PCR; in TCRdb, only in-frame clones are kept and a portion is missing. The sample shows 100,000 to 130,000 clones, approximately 84% of them seen only once. The specimen sequenced was blood. The receptors originated from a man between 18 and 35 years old in good health.

The rearrangement links TRBV5-4 to TRBJ2-7; TRBD1 aligns across 7 bases. The V segment lost 0 bases and the J segment 2 bases; nucleotides outside the gene matches: 2. CDR1 is SGHNT, CDR2 YYREEE, per germline (reference sequence). This CDR3 region has 14 residues. This CDR3 is CASSLAGQTYEQYF. In DNA form, the CDR3 reads TGTGCCAGCAGCTTGGCGGGACAGACCTACGAGCAGTACTTC.

This clone has more than one count but fewer than ten. The same CDR3 arises from other DNA sequences in this sample as well. The chain employs TRBV18 and TRBJ1-2; 8 nucleotides match TRBD1. V was pared by 3 bases and J by 4 bases, with 4 bases of the junction left unmatched. CDR1 KGHSH and CDR2 LQKENI come from the germline V gene. CDR3 length: 14 amino acids. CDR3 sequence (DNA): TGTGCCAGCTCACCTGGACAGGGACTCTATGGCTACACCTTC. Amino acids: CASSPGQGLYGYTF.

V is TRBV28 and J is TRBJ2-5; D ambiguous. V was pared by 2 bases and J by 1 base, with 14 bases between. The CDR3 has 16 residues. CDR1 is MDHEN, CDR2 SYDVKM, per germline. The CDR3 DNA reads as TGTGCCAGCAGTTTACGGCTAGGCGGAGTCCAAGAGACCCAGTACTTC. Translating it yields CASSLRLGGVQETQYF.

CDR3 sequence (DNA): TGTGCCAGCGCCAGGCAGGGCTCTAATTCACCCCTCCACTTT. Translating it yields CASARQGSNSPLHF. The chain uses TRBV3-1 (or the pseudogene TRBV3-2) and TRBJ1-6, with D possibly matching TRBD1 (5 bases). Trimming shortened V by 8 bases and J by 6 bases, and 14 bases separated the two germline ends. CDR3 length: 14 amino acids. Germline V gene lookup returns CDR1 LGHDT and CDR2 YNNKEL (reference sequence).

The chain combines TRBV19 with TRBJ2-1, with TRBD2 matching 8 bases. Trimming cost V 9 bases and J 9 bases; bases outside gene matches: 16. Germline V gene sequence: CDR1 LNHDA, CDR2 SQIVND (reference sequence). The CDR3 sequence is 15 residues long. The CDR3 nucleotides read TGTGCCAGACGAGTATCTAGCGGGCTGGGAGGTGAGCAGTTCTTC. This translates into CARRVSSGLGGEQFF.

The chain uses TRBV14 and TRBJ2-5, with no clear D. In germline, CDR1 is SGHDN, CDR2 FVKESK. The CDR3 covers 12 residues. The V end lost 0 bases, the J end lost 7 bases, and 6 bases lay between the germline ends. CDR3 DNA sequence: TGTGCCAGCAGCCAAGATCGGGTGACCCAGTACTTC. As protein: CASSQDRVTQYF.

The chain carries TRBV2 and TRBJ2-4, with D unclear. CDR1 is SNHLY, CDR2 FYNNEI, per germline. Trimming pared 8 bases from V and 0 bases from J, leaving 11 bases between. This CDR3 is built from 14 residues. The DNA for the CDR3 is TGTGCCAGCCGAAAACAAGTAGCCAAAAACATTCAGTACTTC. Residues: CASRKQVAKNIQYF.

The sample holds one count of this clone. The rearrangement joins TRBV28 to TRBJ2-3; 9 nucleotides line up with TRBD2. After removal of 4 bases from V and 1 base from J, the junction contained 6 bases not matched to a gene. This CDR3 has 16 amino acids. Germline V lookup: CDR1 MDHEN, CDR2 SYDVKM. The CDR3 sequence: CASSSLIAGGTDTQYF. The DNA for the CDR3 is TGTGCCAGCAGTTCCCTGATAGCGGGGGGCACAGATACGCAGTATTTT.

The CDR3 spells CASGINTEAFF. CDR3 DNA sequence: TGTGCTAGTGGTATCAACACTGAAGCTTTCTTT. The chain joins TRBV12-5 to TRBJ1-1; D gene unclear. With 5 bases removed from V and 2 bases from J, the gap between germline ends came to 3 bases. The CDR3 totals 11 residues. Germline V lookup: CDR1 LGHNT, CDR2 FRNRAP.

The chain joins TRBV6-1 to TRBJ2-7; 9 bases fit TRBD1. CDR3 size: 15 residues. The germline V gene has CDR1 MNHNS and CDR2 SASEGT. Trimming cost V 1 base and J 4 bases; bases outside gene matches: 5. In nucleotides, the CDR3 is TGTGCCAGCAGTGAAGTCGGGACAGGGCCTTACGAGCAGTACTTC. This translates into CASSEVGTGPYEQYF.

The genes are TRBV5-6 and TRBJ2-5, with a weak D call TRBD2 (5 bases). This CDR3 is built from 15 residues. V lost 2 bases and J 5 bases, leaving 16 bases between the germline ends. Germline CDR1 and CDR2: SGHDT and YYEEEE. The chain's CDR3 is CASSFEALRGETQYF. Written as DNA, the CDR3 is TGTGCCAGCAGCTTCGAGGCACTCCGCGGGGAGACCCAGTACTTC.

V usage is TRBV5-1 and J usage is TRBJ2-3; 7 bases match TRBD1. CDR3 size: 16 residues. Germline V lookup: CDR1 SGHRS, CDR2 YFSETQ. After removal of 3 bases from V and 0 bases from J, the junction contained 7 bases not matched to a gene. The CDR3 region is CASSSTGTASTDTQYF. As DNA, the CDR3 is TGCGCCAGCAGCTCCACCGGGACAGCAAGCACAGATACGCAGTATTTT.

The chain is built from TRBV25-1 and TRBJ1-4; possibly TRBD1 for D (6 bases). V was pared by 2 bases and J by 8 bases, with 24 bases between. CDR1 MGHDK and CDR2 SYGVNS come from the germline V gene. The CDR3 spans 18 residues. CDR3 sequence (DNA): TGTGCCAGCAGTGAAAACCCCCGACAGACCGGGGGCAAAGAAAAACTGTTTTTT. Encoded protein: CASSENPRQTGGKEKLFF. The full variable domain, its missing parts supplied by reference TRBV25-1 and TRBJ1-4, is EADIYQTPRYLVIGTGKKITLECSQTMGHDKMYWYQQDPGMELHLIHYSYGVNSTEKGDLSSESTVSRIRTEHFPLTLESARPSHTSQYLCASSENPRQTGGKEKLFFGSGTQLSVL.

In its sample, this clone was seen a few times. The J gene is TRBJ2-2, the V gene TRBV7-7, with D maybe TRBD1 (5 bases). Germline V gene sequence: CDR1 SSHAT, CDR2 FNYEAQ (reference sequence). The V and J ends lost 5 bases and 4 bases respectively, with 14 bases between them. The CDR3 spans 15 residues. CDR3 protein: CASSPREGATGELFF. For the CDR3, the DNA is TGTGCCAGCAGCCCAAGGGAAGGGGCCACCGGGGAGCTGTTTTTT. Variable domain in full (rest from reference TRBV7-7 and TRBJ2-2): GAGVSQSPRYKVTKRGQDVTLRCDPISSHATLYWYQQALGQGPEFLTYFNYEAQPDKSGLPSDRFSAERPEGSISTLTIQRTEQRDSAMYRCASSPREGATGELFFGEGSRLTVL.

CDR3 coding DNA: TGCAGTGCCGCGGGACCCAAACTGTTTTTT. Translation: CSAAGPKLFF. V usage is TRBV20-1 and J usage is TRBJ1-4, with D perhaps matching TRBD1 (5 bases). CDR3 length: 10 amino acids. The V and J ends lost 6 bases and 11 bases respectively, with 10 bases between them. Germline CDR1 reads DFQATT; CDR2 reads SNEGSKA (reference sequence).

The chain recombines TRBV5-4 with TRBJ2-3; no firm D call. This CDR3 is built from 13 residues. Per the germline V gene, CDR1 is SGHNT and CDR2 is YYREEE (reference sequence). Trimming stripped 4 bases from V and 1 base from J, with 7 bases between. CDR3 residues: CASSPGRTDTQYF. The CDR3 DNA is TGTGCCAGCAGCCCCGGCCGCACAGATACGCAGTATTTT.

The chain links TRBV14 to TRBJ2-7; perhaps TRBD2 as D (5 bases). In germline, CDR1 is SGHDN, CDR2 FVKESK. The CDR3 has 14 residues. Trimming took off 0 bases at V and 3 bases at J, with 9 bases between the two ends. The CDR3 sequence is CASSQDTGFYEQYF. The CDR3 coding sequence is TGTGCCAGCAGCCAAGACACGGGGTTCTACGAGCAGTACTTC.

The chain combines TRBV28 with TRBJ2-5; possibly TRBD1 for D (6 bases). CDR1 MDHEN and CDR2 SYDVKM come from the germline V gene. V lost 6 bases and J lost 3, with 11 bases in between. The CDR3 consists of 13 residues. CDR3 DNA: TGTGCCAGCAGCTTCCCAGGGGAAGAGACCCAGTACTTC. It codes for CASSFPGEETQYF. The full variable domain, rest sourced from reference TRBV28 and TRBJ2-5, is DVKVTQSSRYLVKRTGEKVFLECVQDMDHENMFWYRQDPGLGLRLIYFSYDVKMKEKGDIPEGYSVSREKKERFSLILESASTNQTSMYLCASSFPGEETQYFGPGTRLLVL.

The V call is TRBV5-8, the J call TRBJ2-4, with D possibly TRBD2 on 5 matching bases. CDR1 SGHTS and CDR2 YDEGEE come from the germline V gene. The CDR3 length is 14 residues. Between the trimmed V and J ends, which lost 0 bases and 8 bases, there was a span of 12 bases. The CDR3 DNA follows: TGTGCCAGCAGCTTGGGAGGAGGAAGGGACATTCAGTACTTC. Protein sequence: CASSLGGGRDIQYF.

This CDR3 reads CASSYPKGLNTEAFF. In DNA form, the CDR3 reads TGTGCCAGCAGTTACCCCAAAGGGCTTAACACTGAAGCTTTCTTT. The rearrangement uses TRBV6-6 and TRBJ1-1; unclear D gene. The CDR3 consists of 15 residues. Germline CDR1 reads MNHNY; CDR2 reads SVGAGI (reference sequence). The V gene lost 2 bases and the J gene lost 2 bases, with 12 bases spanning the gap.

The chain has TRBV11-3 and TRBJ1-6; 7 nucleotides line up with TRBD1. The CDR3 has 15 residues. V was clipped by 4 bases and J by 8 bases; unmatched bases: 8. Germline CDR1 reads SGHNT; CDR2 reads YENEEA. The CDR3 region is CASSSETGLYSPLHF. CDR3 DNA: TGTGCCAGCAGCTCCGAGACAGGGCTATATTCACCCCTCCACTTT. The full variable domain, with the rest looked up from reference TRBV11-3 and TRBJ1-6, is EAGVVQSPRYKIIEKKQPVAFWCNPISGHNTLYWYLQNLGQGPELLIRYENEEAVDDSQLPKDRFSAERLKGVDSTLKIQPAELGDSAVYLCASSSETGLYSPLHFGNGTRLTVT.

The chain links TRBV9 to TRBJ1-4; D is unresolved. V gave up 4 bases and J gave up 0 bases, with 13 bases separating them. The CDR3 sequence is 16 residues long. Germline CDR1 reads SGDLS; CDR2 reads YYNGEE. The CDR3 here is CASSREGLATNEKLFF. The CDR3 DNA is TGTGCCAGCAGCCGGGAAGGGCTAGCAACTAATGAAAAACTGTTTTTT. Filled out from reference TRBV9 and TRBJ1-4, the complete variable domain reads DSGVTQTPKHLITATGQRVTLRCSPRSGDLSVYWYQQSLDQGLQFLIQYYNGEERAKGNILERFSAQQFPDLHSELNLSSLELGDSALYFCASSREGLATNEKLFFGSGTQLSVL.

The chain combines TRBV20-1 with TRBJ2-3, with 15 bases identical to TRBD2. Germline V gene data show CDR1 as DFQATT and CDR2 as SNEGSKA (reference sequence). The V and J ends lost 3 bases and 0 bases, in that order; junction bases with no gene match: 7. The CDR3 consists of 18 residues. CDR3 residues: CSASDGLAGGYSTDTQYF. CDR3 bases: TGCAGTGCTAGTGACGGACTAGCGGGGGGGTACAGCACAGATACGCAGTATTTT.